The 19 T cell receptor beta chains reported below all come from one sample, sequenced in a study of OX40 agonist ivuxolimab in advanced cancers. Repertoires were generated with immunoSEQ multiplex PCR, while TCRdb's copy carries only in-frame clones and drops some. Counted here are about 37,000 clones, roughly 80% occurring once; the ten biggest clones make up under 45%. The sample consisted of CD4+ or CD8+ T cells sorted from blood, taken in a trial of the OX40 agonist ivuxolimab. These receptors were obtained from an adult with an advanced solid tumor such as melanoma, head and neck, liver or kidney cancer.

The rearrangement uses TRBV11-3 and TRBJ2-1; perhaps TRBD2 as D (6 bases). The V end lost 2 bases, the J end lost 9 bases, and 8 bases lay between the germline ends. In germline, CDR1 is SGHNT, CDR2 YENEEA. CDR3 length: 12 residues. The CDR3 loop is CASSLSRGEQFF. The CDR3 DNA reads as TGTGCCAGCAGCTTATCGCGGGGTGAGCAGTTCTTC.

CDR3 coding DNA: TGTGCCAGCAGTGACGGCGGCAGGGGGCGATTTCAGCCCCAGCATTTT. Amino acid sequence: CASSDGGRGRFQPQHF. V usage is TRBV6-1 and J usage is TRBJ1-5, with 8 positions matching TRBD1. The CDR3 runs 16 residues. Germline values: CDR1 MNHNS, CDR2 SASEGT. The J segment lost 6 bases and the V segment lost 3 bases, leaving 10 bases of the junction unmatched.

The V call is TRBV6-5, the J call TRBJ1-6; D gene uncertain. CDR1 MNHEY and CDR2 SVGAGI come from the germline V gene. The CDR3 covers 13 residues. V was trimmed by 4 bases and J by 7 bases, leaving 8 bases between them. This chain's CDR3 is CASSSTGNSPLHF. The CDR3, as DNA: TGTGCCAGCAGTTCCACGGGAAATTCACCCCTCCACTTT.

CDR3 in DNA: TGTGCCAGCAGCCAAGCGTCGGGGCAGGTTAATGAAAAACTGTTTTTT. Translation gives CASSQASGQVNEKLFF. This rearrangement joins TRBV4-2 to TRBJ1-4, with D possibly matching TRBD1 (5 bases). Germline-derived CDR1 and CDR2 are LGHNA and YNFKEQ. Trimming stripped 1 base from V and 4 bases from J, with 13 bases between. The CDR3 sequence is 16 residues long.

The chain recombines TRBV18 with TRBJ2-7, with D possibly TRBD1 on 6 matching bases. Germline V gene sequence: CDR1 KGHSH, CDR2 LQKENI. The length of the CDR3 is 13 residues. The V gene lost 3 bases and the J gene lost 5 bases, with 11 bases spanning the gap. Written as DNA, the CDR3 is TGTGCCAGCTCACCGGACAGCTTCAACGAGCAGTACTTC. Amino acid sequence: CASSPDSFNEQYF.

The chain links TRBV4-2 to TRBJ1-6; D uncertain. This CDR3 has 17 amino acids. V shed 0 bases and J shed 7 bases, with 16 bases lying between them. Germline CDR1 LGHNA, CDR2 YNFKEQ. The CDR3 nucleotides read TGTGCCAGCAGCCAAGAGCCGGGATGGGGAGGAAATTCACCCCTCCACTTT. It translates to CASSQEPGWGGNSPLHF.

The chain joins TRBV5-1 to TRBJ2-2; 12 bases align to TRBD2. This CDR3 has 17 residues. The V and J ends lost 2 bases and 4 bases, in that order; junction bases with no gene match: 6. Germline V gene sequence: CDR1 SGHRS, CDR2 YFSETQ. The CDR3 coding sequence is TGCGCCAGCAGCTTCGCACTAGCGGGAGGCCTCACCGGGGAGCTGTTTTTT. It translates to CASSFALAGGLTGELFF.

This clone was observed a single time. The CDR3 is CATYPPGATNEKLFF. In DNA form, the CDR3 reads TGTGCCACCTACCCGCCGGGTGCAACTAATGAAAAACTGTTTTTT. The rearrangement joins TRBV28 to TRBJ1-4; D unresolved. V lost 10 bases to trimming and J lost 0 bases, with 15 bases between them. CDR3 length: 15 amino acids. CDR1 and CDR2 (germline): MDHEN, SYDVKM.

This chain connects TRBV29-1 to TRBJ1-5, with D possibly matching TRBD1 (5 bases). The V and J ends lost 4 bases and 3 bases respectively, with 10 bases between them. This CDR3 has 13 amino acids. Germline CDR1 reads SQVTM; CDR2 reads ANQGSEA. The CDR3 DNA sequence: TGCAGCGTTGCTTTACAGGTCAATCAGCCCCAGCATTTT. Its protein product is CSVALQVNQPQHF.

The chain combines TRBV5-1 with TRBJ2-5; 11 nucleotides agree with TRBD2. The CDR3 consists of 16 residues. CDR1 and CDR2 from the germline V gene are SGHRS and YFSETQ. Trimming took 0 bases from V and 5 from J; bases not matched to a gene: 6. The CDR3 coding sequence is TGCGCCAGCAGCTTGGATACTAGCGGGAGTTATGAGACCCAGTACTTC. Its translation: CASSLDTSGSYETQYF.

As for this clone: The junction shows a germline mismatch at one end, possibly a read error. The chain is built from TRBV6-6 and TRBJ2-1, with 9 nucleotides matching TRBD1. There are 10 residues in the CDR3. CDR1 is MNHNY and CDR2 is SVGAGI in the germline V gene (reference sequence). CDR3 sequence (DNA): TGTGCCAGCAGTGGGGACAGGGTGATCTTC. Its protein product is CASSGDRVIF.

This rearrangement joins TRBV5-4 to TRBJ1-1, with TRBD1 matching over 10 bases. This CDR3 region has 16 residues. Looked up from germline, CDR1 is SGHNT and CDR2 is YYREEE (reference sequence). V trimming: 0 bases; J trimming: 4 bases; junction bases outside the gene matches: 6. CDR3 residues: CASSLGQGAPLTEAFF. CDR3 DNA sequence: TGTGCCAGCAGCTTGGGACAGGGGGCGCCGCTCACTGAAGCTTTCTTT.

The rearrangement links TRBV1 to TRBJ2-6. TRBV1 is a pseudogene locus. There are 17 residues in the CDR3. The CDR3 DNA sequence: TGCACCAGCAGTAAAGGGCGTTCACAAAGTCGGGCCAACGTCCTGACTTTC. The encoded protein is CTSSKGRSQSRANVLTF.

This clone was detected a few times. V is TRBV28 and J is TRBJ1-5; D gene uncertain. Between the trimmed V and J ends, which lost 8 bases and 7 bases, there was a span of 12 bases. The CDR3 is made up of 12 amino acids. The V gene's germline CDR1 is MDHEN and CDR2 SYDVKM. The CDR3 DNA follows: TGTGCCAGCGCAGCCCCTAGCCAGCCCCAGCATTTT. Protein sequence: CASAAPSQPQHF.

This chain connects TRBV28 to TRBJ1-1; a weak D match, TRBD1 (5 bases). Germline values: CDR1 MDHEN, CDR2 SYDVKM. The CDR3 totals 16 residues. V dropped 6 bases and J dropped 4 bases, with 21 bases sitting between them. In nucleotides, the CDR3 is TGTGCCAGCAGCTACGCTAGGGACGTGGGATCCACTGAAGCTTTCTTT. It yields the protein CASSYARDVGSTEAFF.

The chain employs TRBV5-6 and TRBJ1-5; D is undetermined. The length of the CDR3 is 15 residues. Trimming left V 1 base short and J 0 bases short, with 8 bases between. In germline, CDR1 is SGHDT, CDR2 YYEEEE. CDR3 residues: CASSLLHRSNQPQHF. As DNA, the CDR3 is TGTGCCAGCAGCTTGTTACATCGTAGCAATCAGCCCCAGCATTTT. The full variable domain, its missing parts supplied by reference TRBV5-6 and TRBJ1-5, is DAGVTQSPTHLIKTRGQQVTLRCSPKSGHDTVSWYQQALGQGPQFIFQYYEEEERQRGNFPDRFSGHQFPNYSSELNVNALLLGDSALYLCASSLLHRSNQPQHFGDGTRLSIL.

The table lists this clone with a count of one. The rearrangement links TRBV10-3 to TRBJ1-1, with 8 bases fitting TRBD1. Germline loops: CDR1 ENHRY, CDR2 SYGVKD. There are 13 residues in the CDR3. V dropped 3 bases and J dropped 11; count of bases not matched to a gene: 8. This CDR3 reads CAISEGRGRSAFF. The CDR3 region has the DNA TGTGCCATCAGTGAAGGCAGGGGGCGGAGTGCTTTCTTT.

This chain links TRBV14 with TRBJ2-5; no reliable D call. The DNA end lines up better with TRBJ2-7; the J call may be wrong. There are 15 residues in the CDR3. Looked up from germline, CDR1 is SGHDN and CDR2 is FVKESK. CDR3 in amino acids: CASSQYVGQSYEQYF. CDR3 nucleotides: TGTGCCAGCAGCCAGTATGTAGGCCAAAGCTACGAGCAGTACTTC.

This chain connects TRBV6-6 to TRBJ2-7, with 10 bases lining up with TRBD1. The CDR3 length is 13 residues. Germline lookup yields CDR1 MNHNY and CDR2 SVGAGI (reference sequence). V dropped 7 bases and J dropped 2; count of bases not matched to a gene: 2. CDR3 in DNA: TGTGCCAGCAAAGGACAGGGGGCCTACGAGCAGTACTTC. Translated, it gives CASKGQGAYEQYF.